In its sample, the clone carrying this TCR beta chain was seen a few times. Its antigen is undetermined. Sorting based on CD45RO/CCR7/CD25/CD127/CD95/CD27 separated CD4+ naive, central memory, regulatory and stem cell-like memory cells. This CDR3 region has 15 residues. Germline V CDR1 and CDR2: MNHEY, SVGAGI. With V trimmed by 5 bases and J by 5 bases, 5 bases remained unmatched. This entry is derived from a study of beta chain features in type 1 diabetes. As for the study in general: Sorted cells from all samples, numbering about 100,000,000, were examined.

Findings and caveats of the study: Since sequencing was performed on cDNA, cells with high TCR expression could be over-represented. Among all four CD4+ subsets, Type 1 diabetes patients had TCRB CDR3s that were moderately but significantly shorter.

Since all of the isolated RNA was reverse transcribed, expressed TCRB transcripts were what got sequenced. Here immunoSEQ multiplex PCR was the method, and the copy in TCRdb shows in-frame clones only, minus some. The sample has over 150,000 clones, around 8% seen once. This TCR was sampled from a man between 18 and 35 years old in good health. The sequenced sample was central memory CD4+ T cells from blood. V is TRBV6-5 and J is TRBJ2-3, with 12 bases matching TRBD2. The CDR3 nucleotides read TGTGCCAGCAGTCTAGGACTAGCGGGGTTAGATACGCAGTATTTT. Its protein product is CASSLGLAGLDTQYF.